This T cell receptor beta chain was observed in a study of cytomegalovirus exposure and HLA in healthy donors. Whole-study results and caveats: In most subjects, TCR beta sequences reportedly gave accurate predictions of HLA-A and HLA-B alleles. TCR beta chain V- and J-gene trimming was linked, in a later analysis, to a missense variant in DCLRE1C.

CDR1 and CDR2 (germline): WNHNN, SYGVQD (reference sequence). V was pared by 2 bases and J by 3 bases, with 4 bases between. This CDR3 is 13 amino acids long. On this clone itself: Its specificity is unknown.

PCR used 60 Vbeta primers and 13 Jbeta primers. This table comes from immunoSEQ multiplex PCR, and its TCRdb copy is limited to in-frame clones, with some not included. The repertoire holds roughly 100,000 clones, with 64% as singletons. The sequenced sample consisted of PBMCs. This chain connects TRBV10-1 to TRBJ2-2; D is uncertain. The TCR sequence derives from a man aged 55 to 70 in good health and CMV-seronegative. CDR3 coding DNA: TGCGCCAGCAGTGAGCTTTACACCGGGGAGCTGTTTTTT. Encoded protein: CASSELYTGELFF.